This T cell receptor beta chain was observed in a study of blood T cell repertoires in COVID-19. Study context: Specimens from acute and convalescent COVID-19 originated in the United States, Italy and Spain. From T cells, B-cell-depleted T cells, or PBMCs came the material, which was cDNA or gDNA.

V dropped 5 bases and J dropped 2 bases, with 17 bases sitting between them. Per the germline V gene, CDR1 is SGHVS and CDR2 is FQNEAQ. The CDR3 is made up of 16 amino acids. Assay: immunoSEQ multiplex PCR; the TCRdb copy retains only in-frame clones and omits some. The profile shows 250,000 to 350,000 clones, approximately 91% of them singletons. This rearrangement joins TRBV7-8 to TRBJ2-3; maybe TRBD2 (5 bases). The sample was peripheral blood. This receptor was taken from an older woman with acute or convalescent COVID-19. In nucleotides, the CDR3 is TGTGCCAGCAGCCAGAGGACTGCCGGGATCACAGATACGCAGTATTTT. Amino acid sequence: CASSQRTAGITDTQYF.